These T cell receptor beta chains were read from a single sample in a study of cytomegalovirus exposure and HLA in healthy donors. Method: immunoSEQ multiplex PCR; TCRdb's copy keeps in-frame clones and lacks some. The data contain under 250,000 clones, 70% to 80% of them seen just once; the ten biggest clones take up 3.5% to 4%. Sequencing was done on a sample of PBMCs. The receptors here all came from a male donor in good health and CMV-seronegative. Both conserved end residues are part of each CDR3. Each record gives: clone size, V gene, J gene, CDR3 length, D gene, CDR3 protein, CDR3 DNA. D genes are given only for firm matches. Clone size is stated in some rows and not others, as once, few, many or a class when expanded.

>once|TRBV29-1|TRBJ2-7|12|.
CSVEVRASEQYF
TGCAGCGTTGAAGTGAGGGCTAGTGAGCAGTACTTC
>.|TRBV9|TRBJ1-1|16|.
CASTGGATSPNTEAFF
TGTGCCAGCACCGGGGGGGCGACTTCGCCGAACACTGAAGCTTTCTTT
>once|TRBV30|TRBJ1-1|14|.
CAWGSGVGIAEAFF
TGTGCCTGGGGCTCGGGAGTGGGGATAGCTGAAGCTTTCTTT
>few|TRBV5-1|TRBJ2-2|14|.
CASSLVSLDGELFF
TGCGCCAGCAGCTTGGTTAGTCTAGACGGGGAGCTGTTTTTT
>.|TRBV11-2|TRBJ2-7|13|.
CASSLIALVEQYF
TGTGCCAGCAGCTTAATTGCGCTCGTCGAGCAGTACTTC
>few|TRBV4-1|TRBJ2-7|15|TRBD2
CASMPLADSSYEQYF
TGCGCCAGCATGCCACTAGCGGATAGCTCCTACGAGCAGTACTTC
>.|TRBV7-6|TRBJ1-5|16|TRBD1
CASSLPDRVGNQPQHF
TGTGCCAGCAGCCTTCCCGACAGGGTAGGCAATCAGCCCCAGCATTTT
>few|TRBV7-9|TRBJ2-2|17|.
CASSLARLVRNTGELFF
TGTGCCAGCAGCTTAGCCCGACTGGTTAGGAACACCGGGGAGCTGTTTTTT
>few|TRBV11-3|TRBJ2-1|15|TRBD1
CASSKRTGGYNEQFF
TGTGCCAGCAGCAAACGGACAGGGGGATACAATGAGCAGTTCTTC
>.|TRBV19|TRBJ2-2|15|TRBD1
CASKTGTVNTGELFF
TGTGCCAGTAAAACCGGGACAGTGAACACCGGGGAGCTGTTTTTT
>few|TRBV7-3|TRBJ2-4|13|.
CASSAPLENIQYF
TGTGCCAGCAGTGCCCCGCTAGAAAACATTCAGTACTTC
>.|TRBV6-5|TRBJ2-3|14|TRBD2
CASKTSGKGDTQYF
TGTGCCAGCAAAACTAGCGGGAAAGGAGATACGCAGTATTTT
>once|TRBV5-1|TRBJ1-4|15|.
CASSFSGDTNEKLFF
TGCGCCAGCAGCTTTTCAGGCGACACTAATGAAAAACTGTTTTTT
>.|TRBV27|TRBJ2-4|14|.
CASSLQGQGNIQYF
TGTGCCAGCAGTTTGCAGGGGCAGGGGAACATTCAGTACTTC
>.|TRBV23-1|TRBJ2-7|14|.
CASSQSGQFYEQYF
TGCGCCAGCAGTCAATCGGGGCAGTTTTACGAGCAGTACTTC
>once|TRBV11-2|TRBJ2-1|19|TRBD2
CASSFGLAAGSYLYNEQFF
TGTGCCAGCAGCTTTGGACTAGCGGCAGGTTCTTACCTGTACAATGAGCAGTTCTTC
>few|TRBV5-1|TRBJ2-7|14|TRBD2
CASSEIAGAHEQYF
TGCGCCAGCAGCGAGATAGCGGGAGCCCACGAGCAGTACTTC
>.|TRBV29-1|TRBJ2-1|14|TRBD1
CSAVGDRVSGEQFF
TGCAGCGCCGTCGGGGACAGGGTAAGCGGTGAGCAGTTCTTC
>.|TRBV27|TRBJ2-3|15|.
CASSLGETSTDTQYF
TGTGCCAGCAGTTTAGGGGAGACTAGCACAGATACGCAGTATTTT
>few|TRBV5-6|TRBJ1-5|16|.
CASSSLAQYSNQPQHF
TGTGCCAGCAGCTCCCTGGCACAGTATAGCAATCAGCCCCAGCATTTT
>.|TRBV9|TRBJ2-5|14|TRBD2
CASSTSGSKETQYF
TGTGCCAGCAGCACTAGCGGGAGTAAAGAGACCCAGTACTTC
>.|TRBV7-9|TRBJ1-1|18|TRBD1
CASSLAGGQGEMNTEAFF
TGTGCCAGCAGCTTAGCGGGGGGACAGGGAGAAATGAACACTGAAGCTTTCTTT
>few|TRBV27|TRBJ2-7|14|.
CASSLSPGLSEQYF
TGTGCCAGCAGTTTATCGCCAGGGTTGAGCGAGCAGTACTTC
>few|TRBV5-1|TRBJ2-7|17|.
CASSLQKTSQFAYEQYF
TGCGCCAGCAGCTTGCAAAAGACTAGTCAGTTCGCCTACGAGCAGTACTTC
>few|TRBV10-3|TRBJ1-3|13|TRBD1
CAIRDSSGNTIYF
TGTGCCATCCGGGACAGCTCTGGAAACACCATATATTTT
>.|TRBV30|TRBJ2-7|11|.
CAGGLIHEQYF
TGTGCCGGAGGACTGATCCACGAGCAGTACTTC
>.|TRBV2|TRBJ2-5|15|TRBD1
CASRGTGGRQETQYF
TGTGCCAGCAGGGGGACAGGGGGGCGGCAAGAGACCCAGTACTTC
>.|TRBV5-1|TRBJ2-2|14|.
CASSQDTYTGELFF
TGCGCCAGCAGCCAGGACACTTACACCGGGGAGCTGTTTTTT